This entry lists 32 T cell receptor beta chains sequenced from one sample in a study of blood T cells in healthy people across ages. For the second PCR, which ran for about 7 to 12 cycles, a sample-barcoded 5' primer and a J-beta primer mix were used. TCRdb re-analysed the 5' RACE reads in MiXCR, keeping a single row per CDR3 protein. The data show some 1.5 million distinct CDR3 sequences, under 30% seen once. Sequencing was done on a sample of blood. These receptors originate from a woman aged 25 to 45 in good health.

In its sample, this clonotype was seen a few times. CDR3 residues: CASADRNVGREQFF. The DNA of the CDR3 is TGTGCCAGCGCCGACAGGAATGTAGGTAGGGAGCAGTTCTTC. V gene TRBV12-3 or TRBV12-4 combines with J gene TRBJ2-1; weak D call: TRBD1 (6 bases). The CDR3 sequence is 14 residues long. V shed 8 bases and J shed 10 bases, with 21 bases lying between them.

This clonotype was picked up a small number of times. The J gene is TRBJ1-3, the V gene TRBV29-1, with D uncertain. V shed 3 bases and J shed 6 bases, with 12 bases lying between them. The CDR3 is made up of 13 amino acids. In germline, CDR1 is SQVTM, CDR2 ANQGSEA. CDR3 nucleotides: TGCAGCGTTGACGCGGAAAATACAAACACCATATATTTT. This gives the protein CSVDAENTNTIYF.

This rearrangement joins TRBV7-2 to TRBJ2-5, with a tentative D call TRBD2 (5 bases). Gene TRBJ2-1 matches the end of the DNA better, so the J call may be wrong. The CDR3 spans 13 residues. Germline values: CDR1 SGHTA, CDR2 FQGNSA. The CDR3 nucleotides read TGTGCCAGCAGCTTTAGCGATCAAGAGACCCAGTTCTTC. This sequence encodes CASSFSDQETQFF.

The chain couples TRBV20-1 to TRBJ1-5; D gene uncertain. The V end lost 7 bases, the J end lost 1 base, and 8 bases lay between the germline ends. This CDR3 contains 12 residues. Germline V lookup: CDR1 DFQATT, CDR2 SNEGSKA (reference sequence). DNA of the CDR3: TGCAGTGGGAGGGAAAGCAATCAGCCCCAGCATTTT. Translation: CSGRESNQPQHF.

The CDR3: CASSQGRSGGQETQYF. DNA of the CDR3: TGCGCCAGCAGCCAAGGACGATCGGGGGGGCAAGAGACCCAGTACTTC. The chain is built from TRBV4-1 and TRBJ2-7, with TRBD2 identical over 8 bases. The DNA matches TRBJ2-5 better at its end, which makes the J call doubtful. The germline V gene encodes CDR1 MGHRA and CDR2 YSYEKL. This CDR3 has 16 residues.

The V call is TRBV20-1, the J call TRBJ1-5; 9 bases fit TRBD1. V was pared by 0 bases and J by 7 bases, with 4 bases of the junction left unmatched. The CDR3 is 14 residues long. The germline V gene has CDR1 DFQATT and CDR2 SNEGSKA (reference sequence). The chain's CDR3 is CSARDGTGNQPQHF. The CDR3 DNA follows: TGCAGTGCTAGAGATGGGACAGGGAACCAGCCCCAGCATTTT.

This clonotype was observed a handful of times. The rearrangement links TRBV7-2 to TRBJ2-1; TRBD1 matches at 9 bases. There are 15 residues in the CDR3. CDR1 and CDR2 (germline): SGHTA, FQGNSA. The V and J ends lost 4 bases and 9 bases, in that order; junction bases with no gene match: 10. The CDR3 DNA follows: TGTGCCAGCAGCTCGGGACAGGGAAGGATTTTTGAGCAGTTCTTC. Residues: CASSSGQGRIFEQFF.

CDR3 amino acids: CASRDRAGGYTF. In nucleotides, the CDR3 is TGTGCCAGCAGAGACAGGGCCGGCGGCTACACCTTC. This chain joins TRBV28 and TRBJ1-2; TRBD1 agrees at 7 bases. With 6 bases clipped from V and 8 bases from J, the junction kept 6 bases outside the gene matches. This CDR3 has 12 amino acids. Germline V CDR1 and CDR2: MDHEN, SYDVKM.

The J gene is TRBJ2-5, the V gene TRBV2; perhaps TRBD1 as D (7 bases). Germline V gives CDR1 SNHLY, CDR2 FYNNEI. CDR3 length equals 15 residues. V was trimmed by 6 bases and J by 5 bases, leaving 19 bases between them. The CDR3 DNA follows: TGTGCCAGCAGCCCCTTGGGCAGGGGGGAGGAGACCCAGTACTTC. This gives the protein CASSPLGRGEETQYF.

This clonotype was recorded many times. J is TRBJ2-5 and V is TRBV7-2; D gene ambiguous. This CDR3 contains 13 residues. CDR1 SGHTA and CDR2 FQGNSA come from the germline V gene. V lost 1 base and J lost 3, with 6 bases in between. Written as DNA, the CDR3 is TGTGCCAGCAGCTTAGTAGGGAAAGAGACCCAGTACTTC. Translated, it gives CASSLVGKETQYF.

The chain combines TRBV29-1 with TRBJ1-6, with 8 nucleotides matching TRBD1. The CDR3 has 14 amino acids. CDR1 is SQVTM and CDR2 is ANQGSEA in the germline V gene. Trimming took 7 bases from V and 7 from J; bases not matched to a gene: 9. The DNA of the CDR3 is TGCAGCGCCGTTACAGGGGGACAGAATTCACCCCTCCACTTT. Its translation is CSAVTGGQNSPLHF.

The sample holds many counts of this clonotype. V is TRBV5-1 and J is TRBJ2-7; D may correspond to TRBD1 or TRBD2 (5 bases each). The ends were cut back, 4 bases at V and 11 bases at J, with 13 bases in the middle. The CDR3 consists of 11 residues. The germline V gene encodes CDR1 SGHRS and CDR2 YFSETQ. CDR3 region: CASSPGEGKYF. As DNA, the CDR3 is TGCGCCAGCAGCCCCGGAGAGGGGAAGTACTTC.

With regard to this clonotype: Germline is not matched at one junction end, which may reflect a read error. V usage is TRBV20-1 and J usage is TRBJ1-4; D perhaps matches TRBD1 (6 bases). The CDR3 spans 14 residues. The germline V gene has CDR1 DFQATT and CDR2 SNEGSKA (reference sequence). The CDR3 is CCASGQGFNEKLFF. CDR3 in DNA: TGCTGTGCTAGCGGCCAGGGGTTTAATGAAAAACTGTTTTTT.

This clonotype was seen more than once but under ten times. This chain connects TRBV21-1 to TRBJ1-5; the table calls TRBD1, which could not be checked here. TRBV21-1 is labeled a pseudogene. This CDR3 has 17 amino acids. The CDR3 spells CASSKVSGGSSNQPQHF. The CDR3 nucleotides are TGTGCCAGCAGCAAAGTTTCCGGGGGCTCAAGCAATCAGCCCCAGCATTTT.

The V gene is TRBV5-1, the J gene TRBJ2-1; weak D call: TRBD1 (5 bases). CDR1 is SGHRS, CDR2 YFSETQ, per germline. This CDR3 spans 17 amino acids. Trimming removed 4 bases at V and 2 bases at J, with 19 bases between. CDR3 sequence: CASSPQPPGIAYNEQFF. CDR3 in DNA: TGCGCCAGCAGCCCTCAACCCCCAGGGATAGCCTACAATGAGCAGTTCTTC.

This clonotype showed up just a few times. The chain's CDR3 is CASRVPGGSQETQYF. CDR3 in DNA: TGTGCCAGCAGAGTACCGGGCGGTTCACAAGAGACCCAGTACTTC. This rearrangement joins TRBV28 to TRBJ2-5, with D uncertain. The V gene lost 6 bases and the J gene lost 2 bases, with 16 bases spanning the gap. The CDR3 runs to 15 residues. Germline CDR1 is MDHEN and CDR2 is SYDVKM.

This clonotype was detected a few times. The chain recombines TRBV20-1 with TRBJ1-2, with D hard to call. V was pared by 5 bases and J by 1 base, with 11 bases between. Germline values: CDR1 DFQATT, CDR2 SNEGSKA (reference sequence). CDR3 length equals 13 residues. The CDR3 bases are TGCAGTGCTGGCAGAGAATTTAACTATGGCTACACCTTC. Residues: CSAGREFNYGYTF.

The V call is TRBV19, the J call TRBJ2-1, with 12 bases aligning to TRBD2. In germline, CDR1 is LNHDA, CDR2 SQIVND (reference sequence). V lost 6 bases and J lost 9; bases outside the gene matches: 9. The CDR3 covers 15 residues. The CDR3 region has the DNA TGTGCCAGTAGAGTGACTAGCGGGAGCTTCGGTGAGCAGTTCTTC. Protein: CASRVTSGSFGEQFF.

The chain recombines TRBV12-3 or TRBV12-4 with TRBJ1-1; D gene uncertain. The CDR3 runs 12 residues. Trimming left V 4 bases short and J 7 bases short, with 10 bases between. The CDR3 DNA is TGTGCCAGCAGTTATAGGGCAGATGAAGCTTTCTTT. Translation: CASSYRADEAFF.

The CDR3 region has the DNA TGCAGCGTTGACCTAGCGGGAGGGGCAGATACGCAGTATTTT. Residues: CSVDLAGGADTQYF. The chain combines TRBV29-1 with TRBJ2-3; 12 nucleotides line up with TRBD2. J lost 4 bases, V lost 3 bases, and 2 bases had no gene match. The CDR3 is made up of 14 amino acids. Germline loops: CDR1 SQVTM, CDR2 ANQGSEA.

This rearrangement joins TRBV6-5 to TRBJ2-1, with D perhaps TRBD1 or TRBD2 (6 bases each). V lost 3 bases, J lost 6 bases, and 15 bases lay in between. The CDR3 extends over 15 amino acids. In germline, CDR1 is MNHEY, CDR2 SVGAGI. The DNA of the CDR3 is TGTGCCAGCAGTTATGGGGGGACAAGGGGCAATGAGCAGTTCTTC. Encoded protein: CASSYGGTRGNEQFF.

The chain carries TRBV5-1 and TRBJ2-3; tentative D call: TRBD2 (5 bases). CDR1 is SGHRS and CDR2 is YFSETQ in the germline V gene. Between the trimmed V and J ends, which lost 7 bases and 5 bases, there was a span of 20 bases. This CDR3 comprises 15 residues. The CDR3 DNA reads TGCGCCAGCGCCTTCGCAGCGGCGTCGGGAGATACGCAGTATTTT. This translates into CASAFAAASGDTQYF.

This clonotype was picked up many times. J is TRBJ2-3 and V is TRBV20-1, with D perhaps TRBD2 (5 bases). V was clipped by 0 bases and J by 1 base, with 11 bases between them. This CDR3 comprises 15 residues. CDR1 and CDR2 from the germline V gene are DFQATT and SNEGSKA (reference sequence). The CDR3 here is CSARDRTRGTDTQYF. The CDR3 nucleotides read TGCAGTGCTAGAGATAGAACTAGGGGCACAGATACGCAGTATTTT.

The V and J genes are TRBV20-1 and TRBJ2-3; D gene unclear. The V gene's germline CDR1 is DFQATT and CDR2 SNEGSKA (reference sequence). V was cut by 6 bases and J by 5 bases, with 12 bases left in between. This CDR3 spans 12 amino acids. The CDR3 reads CSAITSVDTQYF. Written as DNA, the CDR3 is TGCAGTGCCATCACATCCGTAGATACGCAGTATTTT.

This chain links TRBV20-1 with TRBJ2-2, with unresolved D. The CDR3 runs 14 residues. V lost 2 bases, J lost 7 bases, and 14 bases lay in between. Germline lookup yields CDR1 DFQATT and CDR2 SNEGSKA (reference sequence). CDR3: CSARKDLQGGELFF. For the CDR3, the DNA is TGCAGTGCTAGAAAGGACCTACAAGGCGGGGAGCTGTTTTTT.

Regarding this clonotype: The junction shows a germline mismatch at one end, possibly a read error. This chain links TRBV6-2 or TRBV6-3 with TRBJ1-4; D is uncertain. Germline CDR1 MNHEY, CDR2 SVGEGT. This CDR3 is built from 14 residues. The CDR3 DNA reads TGTGCCAGCGGAAGGGTTACAACTAATGAAAAACGGTTTTTT. It specifies CASGRVTTNEKRFF.

The J gene is TRBJ2-7, the V gene TRBV20-1; D gene uncertain. Trimming stripped 6 bases from V and 3 bases from J, with 9 bases between. The CDR3 has 11 residues. Germline V CDR1 and CDR2: DFQATT, SNEGSKA (reference sequence). CDR3 in amino acids: CSAEAFYEQYF. The CDR3 nucleotides are TGCAGTGCCGAAGCCTTCTACGAGCAGTACTTC.

The rearrangement links TRBV7-2 to TRBJ2-5, with a tentative D call TRBD2 (6 bases). Judging by the DNA end, TRBJ2-7 fits better; the J call may be wrong. CDR3 length: 16 residues. Germline assignment: CDR1 SGHTA and CDR2 FQGNSA. CDR3 sequence (DNA): TGTGCCAGCAGGCCGCTCCTGACGGGACTGGGCGGCGAGCAGTACTTC. Its protein is CASRPLLTGLGGEQYF.

The chain has TRBV20-1 and TRBJ2-7; 16 bases agree with TRBD2. The CDR3 totals 16 residues. Looked up from germline, CDR1 is DFQATT and CDR2 is SNEGSKA (reference sequence). V lost 6 bases and J lost 3; bases outside the gene matches: 8. The chain's CDR3 is CSAPGTSGGAYYEQYF. In DNA form, the CDR3 reads TGCAGTGCACCCGGGACTAGCGGGGGGGCTTACTACGAGCAGTACTTC.

The sample holds a few counts of this clonotype. The CDR3 sequence is CSASPPFQRGTTDTQYF. In nucleotides, the CDR3 is TGCAGTGCTAGTCCCCCCTTTCAGCGGGGGACCACAGATACGCAGTATTTT. The V and J genes are TRBV20-1 and TRBJ2-3; 8 nucleotides match TRBD2. This CDR3 region has 17 residues. Germline CDR1 DFQATT, CDR2 SNEGSKA (reference sequence). V dropped 3 bases and J dropped 2; count of bases not matched to a gene: 13.

In this sample, this clonotype turned up a few times. This chain connects TRBV12-3 or TRBV12-4 to TRBJ1-2, with 11 bases matching TRBD1. Trimming took 6 bases from V and 7 from J; bases not matched to a gene: 13. The CDR3 totals 16 residues. The CDR3 DNA reads TGTGCCAGCAGGCCGAGAGGGGGACAGGGGGATCGTGGCTACACCTTC. It codes for CASRPRGGQGDRGYTF.

This clonotype turned up a few times. V and J are TRBV20-1 and TRBJ2-5; maybe TRBD1 (6 bases). There are 14 residues in the CDR3. V lost 7 bases and J lost 4, with 19 bases in between. Germline V gene lookup returns CDR1 DFQATT and CDR2 SNEGSKA (reference sequence). CDR3 in amino acids: CSVPPTGRRETQYF. The CDR3 nucleotides are TGCAGTGTCCCGCCTACAGGGCGGCGAGAGACCCAGTACTTC.